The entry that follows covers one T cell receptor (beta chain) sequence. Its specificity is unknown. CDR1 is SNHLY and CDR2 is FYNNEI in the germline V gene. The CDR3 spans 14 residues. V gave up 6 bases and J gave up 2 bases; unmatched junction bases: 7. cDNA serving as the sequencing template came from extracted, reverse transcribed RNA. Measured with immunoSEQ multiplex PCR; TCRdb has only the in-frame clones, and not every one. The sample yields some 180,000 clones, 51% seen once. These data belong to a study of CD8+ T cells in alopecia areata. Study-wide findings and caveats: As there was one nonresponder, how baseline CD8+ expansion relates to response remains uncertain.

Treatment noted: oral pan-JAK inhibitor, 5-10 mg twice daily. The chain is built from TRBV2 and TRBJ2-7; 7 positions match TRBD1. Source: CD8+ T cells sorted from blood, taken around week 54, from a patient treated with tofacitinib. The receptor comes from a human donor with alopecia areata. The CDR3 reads CASRMTGPTYEQYF. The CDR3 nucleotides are TGTGCCAGCAGGATGACAGGGCCTACCTACGAGCAGTACTTC.